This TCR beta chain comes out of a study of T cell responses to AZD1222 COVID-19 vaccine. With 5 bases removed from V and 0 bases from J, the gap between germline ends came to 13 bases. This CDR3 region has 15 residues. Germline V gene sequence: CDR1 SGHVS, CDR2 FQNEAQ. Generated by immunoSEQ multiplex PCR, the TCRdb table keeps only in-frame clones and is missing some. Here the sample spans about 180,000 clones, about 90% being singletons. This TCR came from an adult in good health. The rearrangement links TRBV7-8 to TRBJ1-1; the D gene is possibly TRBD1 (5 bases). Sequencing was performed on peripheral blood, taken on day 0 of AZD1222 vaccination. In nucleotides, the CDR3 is TGTGCCAGCAGCCCGAACAGGAATTTGAACACTGAAGCTTTCTTT. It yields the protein CASSPNRNLNTEAFF.